This TCR beta chain was obtained from a study of shared clonotypes between healthy human individuals (dated by TCRdb to 2018 to 2020). Background for the entire study: The cohort included three men and a couple of women between 18 and 49 years of age. For each donor, CD4 naive and CD4 memory were each given three plates, CD8 naive was given two plates, and CD8 memory was given one plate. Per donor, leukapheresis produced somewhere between about 0.94 and 9.5 billion PBMCs. To estimate repertoire size and how much clonotype sharing occurs between individuals, the study deeply sequenced the blood TCR repertoires of roughly 5 healthy adults. To increase sequencing depth and limit assay-specific biases, different laboratories used diverse techniques to prepare libraries and sequence TCR repertoires.

Concerning this clone itself: The target of this receptor is not known. One base away there is no much larger clone; base qualities are not given.

TCR CDR3 regions were amplified from genomic DNA by multiplex PCR using the deep immunoSEQ assay. Genomic DNA extracted from each cell subset was distributed evenly over all wells of several immunoSEQ 96-well plates, and each plate served as one replicate. For sorted subsets, each replicate PCR was loaded with approximately 200 ng genomic DNA, equivalent to 30,000 or so T cell genomes. The purified libraries were quantified using a Qubit 3.0 fluorometer, sized with a Bioanalyzer 2100, and then quantified again using the KAPA Library Quantification kit. Every immunoSEQ 96-well plate was sequenced on a dedicated single-read 150-cycle Illumina NextSeq 550 flow cell. The authors' analysis ran thus. Because only junctional sequences without quality scores were contained in the immunoSEQ output, filtering matching that applied to full-length reads could not be performed. To assign V/J genes and CDR3, sequences were annotated against IMGT germline references using PyIR, a Python wrapper for IgBLAST v1.9. Reads with weak V/J assignments (E-value above 1e-6), missing CDR3, stop codons, out-of-frame junctions, or ambiguous translated residues were removed. A V3J clonotype was defined by an identical inferred V gene, J gene, and CDR3 amino acid sequence. Percentage overlap between repertoires was computed as shared unique clonotypes divided by the size of the smaller repertoire. Richness of each repertoire was evaluated using RTK rarefaction, the Chao1 estimator, and Recon v2.1 estimates of unobserved clonotypes. OLGA was used to compute generation probabilities for all TCRbeta clonotypes that the gDNA method yielded from a few donors. TCRdb took over this immuneACCESS table, retaining in-frame rearrangements with V and J assigned. Such tables are incomplete; in checked studies, under half of the missing clones stem from an unresolved V gene, and the remainder is unexplained. V and J calls and clone size are copied from that table; D and trimming were computed from the DNA. This sample holds about 2 million clones; 95% were observed only once. The ten largest clones add up to under 0.15% of the sample.

Healthy HIV-negative adults with no recently reported acute infections or vaccinations were included as donors. Every donor was a Caucasian adult residing in Nashville, Tennessee, USA. CD4+ T cells were enriched by magnetic negative selection, after which naive cells were positively selected on CD45RA and the negative fraction was taken as the memory subset. Blood was collected by leukapheresis, and PBMCs were isolated by Ficoll-Histopaque density gradient centrifugation and then cryopreserved in liquid nitrogen vapor phase. Analytical flow cytometry was used to check the purity and quantity of every magnetically sorted T cell population. Each sorted fraction had its genomic DNA isolated and then quantified by UV absorbance on a Nanodrop 2000c. The research as a whole found: Sampling was restricted to blood, and TCR repertoires in tissue are likely to differ from TCR repertoires in blood. Pairwise subsampling led to the expectation that sequencing depth would affect the degree of clonotype sharing among donors. Naive subsets generally had larger estimated clonotype richness than memory subsets. When several donors were compared, the shared fraction of clonotypes was about 5.5% for naive CD4, roughly 3.3% for naive CD8, more than 2% for memory CD4, and 0.35% to 0.4% for memory CD8. Even with the large sequencing depth, rarefaction of the sorted-subset datasets indicated that sequencing was incomplete. Clonotypes shared by all four sorted-subset donors showed higher generation probabilities than non-shared clonotypes. The genetic and exposure-history diversity represented was limited by the small number of donors.

Reading the germline V gene (reference sequence) gives CDR1 SEHNR and CDR2 FQNEAQ. The CDR3 runs 12 residues from the cysteine to the phenylalanine. The CDR3 DNA has 36 bases and is translated from base 1. The germline ends are 16 bases apart after V is trimmed by 6 bases and J by 14 bases. The receptor chain draws on TRBV7-9 and TRBJ1-4; TRBD1 could be the D gene, as 5 bases match. Sequencing was done on a sample of naive CD4+ T cells sorted from blood. Read against the paper, the sample's cell subset or site label means: CD45RA+ positively selected. The TCR comes from a man between 18 and 29 years old in good health. The CDR3 amino acid sequence is: CASRWGTLGLFF. The sequenced DNA: TGTGCCAGCAGATGGGGGACCCTGGGGCTGTTTTTT.